This entry concerns a single T cell receptor beta chain. Its target is unknown. Primers included in the PCR were 60 Vbeta and 13 Jbeta primers. Profiling relied on immunoSEQ multiplex PCR, and the TCRdb table lists in-frame clones only, not all of them. The sample includes 110,000 or so clones, around 77% of them seen just once. CDR1 is MNHNY, CDR2 SVGAGI, per germline (reference sequence). The CDR3 is 15 residues long. Trimming took 6 bases from V and 3 from J; bases not matched to a gene: 8. The record originates from a study of cytomegalovirus exposure and HLA in healthy donors. Findings of the study overall: Both high specificity and high sensitivity reportedly marked the classifier's diagnosis of cytomegalovirus status. Available immune exposure information was restricted to CMV serostatus only. Accurate prediction of most subjects' HLA-A and HLA-B alleles from TCR beta sequences was reported.

The rearrangement links TRBV6-6 to TRBJ1-3, with 7 nucleotides matching TRBD1. Sequenced input: PBMCs. This receptor was identified in a woman aged 25 to 45 in good health and CMV-seropositive. The CDR3 DNA is TGTGCCAGCAGCCAATGGTCAGGGGGTGGAAACACCATATATTTT. Protein sequence: CASSQWSGGGNTIYF.